This is a list of T cell receptor beta chains from one sample in a study of early stage breast cancer tumors. Measured with immunoSEQ multiplex PCR; TCRdb has only the in-frame clones, and not every one. The table shows approximately 48,000 clones, with 75% to 95% occurring only once. The sequenced sample consisted of blood. The receptors were gathered from a person aged 65 to 79 with breast cancer. Each CDR3 is given with its conserved first and last residue. Each record gives: clone size, V gene, D gene, J gene, CDR3 DNA, CDR3 protein. The D gene is left open where the match is weak. Expanded clones get a size class; other rows say once, few or many, or leave the size out.

size: NA
V: TRBV28
D: TRBD1
J: TRBJ1-5
DNA: TGTGCCACCACCCGGGGGGACAGGGGAATTGTTCAGCCCCAGCATTTT
CDR3: CATTRGDRGIVQPQHF

size: NA
V: TRBV6-5
D: NA
J: TRBJ1-2
DNA: TGTGCCACCGAACAGGATGGCTACACCTTC
CDR3: CATEQDGYTF

size: NA
V: TRBV28
D: TRBD1
J: TRBJ1-6
DNA: TGTGCCAGCAGCCTGGGGGACAGCGGTTTCTATTCACCCCTCCACTTT
CDR3: CASSLGDSGFYSPLHF

size: NA
V: TRBV10-1
D: TRBD1
J: TRBJ1-1
DNA: TGCGCCAGCAGTGGACAGGGGGGCACTGAAGCTTTCTTT
CDR3: CASSGQGGTEAFF

size: NA
V: TRBV6-6
D: TRBD1
J: TRBJ1-1
DNA: TGTGCCAGCACCCCAGGGGGCGCGGTCACTGAAGCTTTCTTT
CDR3: CASTPGGAVTEAFF

size: NA
V: TRBV4-2
D: TRBD2
J: TRBJ2-1
DNA: TGTGCCAGCAGCCAAGATGCAGCGGGGGGGACGCAGTTCTTC
CDR3: CASSQDAAGGTQFF

size: few
V: TRBV11-2
D: NA
J: TRBJ1-3
DNA: TGTGCCAGCAGCTCCAACCCGGGACACTCTGGAAACACCATATATTTT
CDR3: CASSSNPGHSGNTIYF

size: NA
V: TRBV7-2
D: NA
J: TRBJ1-6
DNA: TGTGCCAGCAGCTCCCCCTGGGGGGGATCGGGTTCACCCCTCCACTTT
CDR3: CASSSPWGGSGSPLHF

size: once
V: TRBV28
D: NA
J: TRBJ1-1
DNA: TGTGCCAGCAGTTTTCAGGGTGAAGCTTTCTTT
CDR3: CASSFQGEAFF

size: NA
V: TRBV5-5
D: NA
J: TRBJ1-4
DNA: TGTGCCAGCAGCTTGCTACAGGCCGCTGCTAATGAAAAACTGTTTTTT
CDR3: CASSLLQAAANEKLFF

size: NA
V: TRBV10-3
D: NA
J: TRBJ1-1
DNA: TGTGCCATCAGTGTGACTGTAGAAAACACTGAAGCTTTCTTT
CDR3: CAISVTVENTEAFF

size: NA
V: TRBV6-5
D: TRBD1
J: TRBJ2-7
DNA: TGTGCCAGCAGTCGGGACAGGGGCTACGAGCAGTACTTC
CDR3: CASSRDRGYEQYF

size: once
V: TRBV7-2
D: NA
J: TRBJ1-1
DNA: TGTGCCAGCAGCTTAGAGTCCGTTACTTTTAACACTGAAGCTTTCTTT
CDR3: CASSLESVTFNTEAFF

size: NA
V: TRBV6-1
D: NA
J: TRBJ2-7
DNA: TGTGCCAGCAGTCTATCGAGGGTTCACGAGCAGTACTTC
CDR3: CASSLSRVHEQYF

size: NA
V: TRBV10-3
D: TRBD1
J: TRBJ1-2
DNA: TGTGCCATCAGACAGGGGGCGTTGAACTATGGCTACACCTTC
CDR3: CAIRQGALNYGYTF

size: NA
V: TRBV25-1
D: TRBD1
J: TRBJ2-6
DNA: TGTGCCAGCGAGAGACAGGGGGTCGGGGCCAACGTCCTGACTTTC
CDR3: CASERQGVGANVLTF

size: NA
V: TRBV30
D: TRBD1
J: TRBJ1-5
DNA: TGTGCCTGGAGTCCGGGACAGGCCTTCAATCAGCCCCAGCATTTT
CDR3: CAWSPGQAFNQPQHF

size: NA
V: TRBV6-1
D: TRBD1
J: TRBJ2-7
DNA: TGTGCCGCCGCGGACAGGCGTCTCTACGAGCAGTACTTC
CDR3: CAAADRRLYEQYF

size: NA
V: TRBV6-6
D: TRBD1
J: TRBJ1-1
DNA: TGTGCCAGCAGTCCAGGGGGGCAGGGGAGGACTGAAGCTTTCTTT
CDR3: CASSPGGQGRTEAFF

size: few
V: TRBV18
D: NA
J: TRBJ2-2
DNA: TGTGCCAGCCCGGCGGAACTGAACACCGGGGAGCTGTTTTTT
CDR3: CASPAELNTGELFF

size: few
V: TRBV5-1
D: TRBD1
J: TRBJ2-5
DNA: TGCGCCAGCAGCCGAGGACAGGGTCAAGAGACCCAGTACTTC
CDR3: CASSRGQGQETQYF

size: NA
V: TRBV7-9
D: NA
J: TRBJ1-2
DNA: TGTGCCAGCAGCTTCGTGGGGAGTGGCTACACCTTC
CDR3: CASSFVGSGYTF

size: NA
V: TRBV30
D: NA
J: TRBJ2-5
DNA: TGTGCCTGGAAATCCAGGCATGAAGAGACCCAGTACTTC
CDR3: CAWKSRHEETQYF

size: once
V: TRBV28
D: TRBD2
J: TRBJ2-3
DNA: TGTGCCAGCAGTTTCGTAGCGGGAGTTACCTTTACAGATACGCAGTATTTT
CDR3: CASSFVAGVTFTDTQYF

size: NA
V: TRBV5-1
D: NA
J: TRBJ2-1
DNA: TGCGCCAGCAGCCCCCGCCACCCTAGTAACAATGAGCAGTTCTTC
CDR3: CASSPRHPSNNEQFF

size: NA
V: TRBV11-2
D: NA
J: TRBJ1-1
DNA: TGTGCCAGCAGCTTGGTAGGGAGAGGCCGAGCTTTCTTT
CDR3: CASSLVGRGRAFF

size: NA
V: TRBV7-9
D: NA
J: TRBJ1-1
DNA: TGTGCCAGCAGCTTAGAGCAGAACACTGAAGCTTTCTTT
CDR3: CASSLEQNTEAFF

size: NA
V: TRBV27
D: NA
J: TRBJ2-3
DNA: TGTGCCAGCAGTTCCCGCAGTGTGTGGACAGATACGCAGTATTTT
CDR3: CASSSRSVWTDTQYF

size: once
V: TRBV10-3
D: NA
J: TRBJ2-6
DNA: TGTGCCAGCCGGGACACGAACTCTGGGGCCAACGTCCTGACTTTC
CDR3: CASRDTNSGANVLTF

size: NA
V: TRBV6-6
D: TRBD2
J: TRBJ2-7
DNA: TGTGCCAGCAGTTCCCTAGCTAGCGGGGGGGCTAGAGAGCAGTACTTC
CDR3: CASSSLASGGAREQYF

size: once
V: TRBV6-6
D: NA
J: TRBJ1-2
DNA: TGTGCCAGCAGTTACTCGAGGGTGGAAGGCTACACCTTC
CDR3: CASSYSRVEGYTF

size: few
V: TRBV30
D: NA
J: TRBJ1-3
DNA: TGTGCCTGGAGTGATACGGGGAATGGAAACACCATATATTTT
CDR3: CAWSDTGNGNTIYF

size: NA
V: TRBV5-8
D: NA
J: TRBJ1-1
DNA: TGTGCCAGCAGAGTTAGACAGGCGGTCCCCCCTGAAGCTTTCTTT
CDR3: CASRVRQAVPPEAFF

size: NA
V: TRBV6-6
D: TRBD1
J: TRBJ1-2
DNA: TGTGCCAGCAGTTTCCTAGGACAGGCTTATGGCTACACCTTC
CDR3: CASSFLGQAYGYTF

size: NA
V: TRBV30
D: NA
J: TRBJ1-3
DNA: TGTGCCTGGAGTGTCCTCCGAGGGACTGCTCTCTCTGGAAACACCATATATTTT
CDR3: CAWSVLRGTALSGNTIYF

size: few
V: TRBV4-1
D: TRBD2
J: TRBJ2-4
DNA: TGCGCCAGCAGCCATGGACTAGCGGGCAAAAACATTCAGTACTTC
CDR3: CASSHGLAGKNIQYF

size: NA
V: TRBV9
D: TRBD2
J: TRBJ2-7
DNA: TGTGCCAGCAGCGTAGGCCTAGCGGAGAAATACGAGCAGTACTTC
CDR3: CASSVGLAEKYEQYF

size: NA
V: TRBV5-1
D: NA
J: TRBJ1-3
DNA: TGCGCCAGCAGCTTGACTTCGAGTAACTCTGGAAACACCATATATTTT
CDR3: CASSLTSSNSGNTIYF

size: NA
V: TRBV9
D: TRBD2
J: TRBJ2-7
DNA: TGTGCCAGCAGCGTGTCTAGCGGGGGTGTCTACGAGCAGTACTTC
CDR3: CASSVSSGGVYEQYF

size: NA
V: TRBV15
D: NA
J: TRBJ1-3
DNA: TGTGCCACCAGCACGTCGGGGGGGCCTTCAGGAAACACCATATATTTT
CDR3: CATSTSGGPSGNTIYF

size: NA
V: TRBV7-9
D: NA
J: TRBJ2-2
DNA: TGTGCCAGCAGCTTAGACTTAAGCACCGGGGAGCTGTTTTTT
CDR3: CASSLDLSTGELFF

size: few
V: TRBV6-6
D: TRBD1
J: TRBJ1-4
DNA: TGTGCCAGCAGTCTCCCAGGACAGGGTCTGAAAAAACTGTTTTTT
CDR3: CASSLPGQGLKKLFF

size: few
V: TRBV19
D: TRBD1
J: TRBJ1-1
DNA: TGTGCCAGTAGTATAGTCGGACAGGGAAGGGGAGCTTTCTTT
CDR3: CASSIVGQGRGAFF

size: NA
V: TRBV5-6
D: NA
J: TRBJ1-6
DNA: TGTGCCAGCAGCTTAGAGGCAGGGTCAGGTTCACCCCTCCACTTT
CDR3: CASSLEAGSGSPLHF

size: NA
V: TRBV30
D: TRBD2
J: TRBJ2-3
DNA: TGTGCCCATAGCGGGGGGGCCGTAGATACGCAGTATTTT
CDR3: CAHSGGAVDTQYF

size: NA
V: TRBV10-3
D: TRBD1
J: TRBJ2-1
DNA: TGTGCCATCAGTGAGGGGACAGGGGCCAATGAGCAGTTCTTC
CDR3: CAISEGTGANEQFF

size: NA
V: TRBV6-1
D: NA
J: TRBJ2-1
DNA: TGTGCCAGCAGTAACTTTGGGCAGTTCTTC
CDR3: CASSNFGQFF

size: NA
V: TRBV19
D: NA
J: TRBJ1-5
DNA: TGTGCCAGTAGTACACTGGGAGACGGCAGCAATCAGCCCCAGCATTTT
CDR3: CASSTLGDGSNQPQHF

size: NA
V: TRBV7-8
D: TRBD1
J: TRBJ2-2
DNA: TGTGCCAGCAGCTTAGAGAGGGGGCAAATAACGAACACCGGGGAGCTGTTTTTT
CDR3: CASSLERGQITNTGELFF

size: NA
V: TRBV2
D: NA
J: TRBJ2-2
DNA: TGTGCCAGCAGTGAATACCGGCAGGGAATCGGGGAGCTGTTTTTT
CDR3: CASSEYRQGIGELFF

size: NA
V: TRBV4-2
D: TRBD1
J: TRBJ2-3
DNA: TGTGCCAGCAGCCAAGAAAGCAGGGGGCGCACAGATACGCAGTATTTT
CDR3: CASSQESRGRTDTQYF

size: NA
V: TRBV7-2
D: NA
J: TRBJ2-7
DNA: TGTGCCAGCAGACTCACTGCGGCACATTCCTACGAGCAGTACTTC
CDR3: CASRLTAAHSYEQYF